The source of this TCR beta chain is a study of T cells after yellow fever vaccination. MiXCR was run by TCRdb on the 5' RACE reads, yielding one entry per CDR3 protein. Of some 290,000 distinct CDR3 sequences listed, around a tenth were seen once; the top ten hold 3.3%. Study-wide results and limits: Compared with primary, the secondary response was weaker and peaked at day 5, not 15. Reappearing after the booster were most of the clones from primary vaccination (96% CD4, 88% CD8).

Unmatched junction bases numbered 11, after V lost 6 bases and J lost 10 bases. Germline V gives CDR1 KGHSH, CDR2 LQKENI. CDR3 length equals 14 residues. Points on this clonotype: Its antigen is unidentified.

Here the sequenced sample was CD4+ T cells sorted from PBMCs, taken 45 days after the yellow fever booster vaccination. This TCR derives from a man aged 18 to 30 who received the YFV17D yellow fever vaccine. This chain links TRBV18 with TRBJ1-5, with 8 bases identical to TRBD1. The CDR3 DNA reads as TGTGCCAGCTCCCCGACAGGGGCCGGATCTCCCCAGCATTTT. This codes for CASSPTGAGSPQHF.